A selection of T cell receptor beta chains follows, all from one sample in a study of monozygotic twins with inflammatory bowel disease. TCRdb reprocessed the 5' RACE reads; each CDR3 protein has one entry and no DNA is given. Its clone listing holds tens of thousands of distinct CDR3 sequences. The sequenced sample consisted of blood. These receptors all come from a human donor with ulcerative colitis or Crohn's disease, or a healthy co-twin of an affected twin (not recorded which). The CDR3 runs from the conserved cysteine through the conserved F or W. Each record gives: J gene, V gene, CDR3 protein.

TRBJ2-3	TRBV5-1	CASSLEGPADTQYF
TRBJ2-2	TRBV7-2	CASSLGTQAGELFF
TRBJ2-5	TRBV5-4	CASSFGGAWETQYF
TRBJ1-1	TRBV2	CASSKTDPYQAFF
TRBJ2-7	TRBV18	CASSPTEVGGSYEQYF
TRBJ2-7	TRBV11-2	CASSLGGITYEQYF
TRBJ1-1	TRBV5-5	CASSLIGRMNTEAFF
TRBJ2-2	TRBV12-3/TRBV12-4	CASRSRGTGGPGELFF
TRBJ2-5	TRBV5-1	CASSSGPRQQETQYF
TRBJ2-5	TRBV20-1	CSASPERLETQYF
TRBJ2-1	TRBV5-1	CASSPYYNEQFF
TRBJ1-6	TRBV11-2	CASRKGVGTGNSPLHF
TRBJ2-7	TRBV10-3	CAISGGSGETYEQYF
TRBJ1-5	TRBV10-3	CAIGGTNQPQHF
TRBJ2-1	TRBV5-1	CASRASGGPEQFF
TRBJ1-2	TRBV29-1	CSGRTGLDYGYTF
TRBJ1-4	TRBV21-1	CASSKAGDLRGQLMKNCFF
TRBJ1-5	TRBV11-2	CASSLDGVAQPQHF
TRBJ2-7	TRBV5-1	CASSLDTPYEQYF
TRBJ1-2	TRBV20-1	CSAASLGQVYGYTF